The clone carrying this TCR beta chain showed up many times. TCRdb ran MiXCR on the 5' RACE reads and lists one entry per CDR3 protein. The sample includes under 20,000 distinct CDR3 sequences, 14% to 15% of them seen just once. The sample is drawn from a study of neurological immune-mediated disorders. The CDR3 has 13 residues. Trimming shortened V by 5 bases and J by 7 bases, and 14 bases separated the two germline ends. CDR1 and CDR2 from the germline V gene are LNHDA and SQIVND (reference sequence). The chain has TRBV19 and TRBJ1-2; D is perhaps TRBD1 (5 bases). The sequence was obtained from a man aged 55 to 70 with HTLV-1-associated myelopathy (HAM/TSP). Sequencing was carried out using PBMCs. The CDR3 nucleotides read TGTGCCAGTAGTCTCGGGACTTTTTCTGGCTACACCTTC. It codes for CASSLGTFSGYTF. Full variable domain (missing parts from reference TRBV19 and TRBJ1-2): DGGITQSPKYLFRKEGQNVTLSCEQNLNHDAMYWYRQDPGQGLRLIYYSQIVNDFQKGDIAEGYSVSREKKESFPLTVTSAQKNPTAFYLCASSLGTFSGYTFGSGTRLTVV.